The sequence of this T cell receptor beta chain was determined in a study of cytomegalovirus exposure and HLA in healthy donors. PCR was performed using 60 Vbeta and 13 Jbeta primers. Produced via immunoSEQ multiplex PCR; TCRdb's table is partial and in-frame only. The table has 120,000 or so clones, 76% seen once. Trimming shortened V by 5 bases and J by 0 bases, and 11 bases separated the two germline ends. The CDR3 sequence is 14 residues long. Germline CDR1 LNHDA, CDR2 SQIVND (reference sequence). Study observations and caveats: As a later analysis showed, a missense DCLRE1C variant was linked to trimming of TCR beta V- and J-genes. Most CMV-associated TCR beta chains were later found to appear HLA-restricted. Common viral pathogens were later found to be apparently linked to several of the most significant clusters.

A word on this clone: Its antigen is currently unknown.

The sequencing input was PBMCs. The source is a man aged 25 to 40 in good health and CMV-seropositive. The chain is built from TRBV19 and TRBJ2-7, with TRBD1 as a possible D gene (7 bases). The CDR3 DNA is TGTGCCAGTAGTCCGGGGGACAGCTCCTACGAGCAGTACTTC. Amino acid sequence: CASSPGDSSYEQYF.